Below are 27 T cell receptor beta chains sequenced from a single sample in a study of blood T cell repertoires in COVID-19 (dated by TCRdb to 2018 to 2021). Library preparation was by the immunoSEQ multiplex PCR assay. This immuneACCESS table, as held by TCRdb, lists in-frame sequences with V and J called but not all clones. Of the missing ones, under half trace to an unresolved V gene in checked studies; the others have no known cause. For this sample there are under 350,000 clones; 75% to 90% appear just once. 4.6% of the sample comes from the top ten. The source material was peripheral blood. Receptor source: a man aged 40-50 years with acute or convalescent COVID-19.

DNA for the CDR3: TGTGCCAGTACAATTACAGGGCTCAATAATGAAAAACTGTTTTTT. It yields the protein CASTITGLNNEKLFF. This chain connects TRBV19 to TRBJ1-4, with D possibly TRBD1 on 6 matching bases. Germline assignment: CDR1 LNHDA and CDR2 SQIVND (reference sequence). Trimming shortened V by 7 bases and J by 4 bases, and 16 bases separated the two germline ends. This CDR3 is 15 amino acids long. Complete variable domain (other parts from reference TRBV19 and TRBJ1-4): DGGITQSPKYLFRKEGQNVTLSCEQNLNHDAMYWYRQDPGQGLRLIYYSQIVNDFQKGDIAEGYSVSREKKESFPLTVTSAQKNPTAFYLCASTITGLNNEKLFFGSGTQLSVL.

This clone was counted a single time. V is TRBV4-2 and J is TRBJ1-2; 9 positions agree with TRBD1. The CDR3 consists of 13 residues. CDR1 is LGHNA, CDR2 YNFKEQ, per germline. The trim removed 4 bases at V and 11 bases at J, leaving 8 bases unmatched. This chain's CDR3 is CASSRRGTGNYTF. CDR3 bases: TGTGCCAGCAGCCGGAGAGGGACAGGGAATTACACCTTC.

The chain carries TRBV10-3 and TRBJ2-3; TRBD2 is a possible D gene (6 bases). Germline values: CDR1 ENHRY, CDR2 SYGVKD. The CDR3 is 13 residues long. Trimming pared 8 bases from V and 3 bases from J, leaving 12 bases between. The CDR3 region has the DNA TGTGCCATCGAAATCGGGGGAACAGATACGCAGTATTTT. Its protein product is CAIEIGGTDTQYF.

A word on this clone: The junction departs from germline at one end; a sequencing error may be responsible. J is TRBJ1-1 and V is TRBV10-3; D not certain. CDR3 length: 15 amino acids. The germline V gene has CDR1 ENHRY and CDR2 SYGVKD. DNA for the CDR3: TGTGCCATCAGTCTAGAGGCGCAAATGAACACTGAAGCTTTTTTT. It translates to CAISLEAQMNTEAFF.

The rearrangement links TRBV15 to TRBJ2-7, with 9 bases aligning to TRBD1. The trim removed 5 bases at V and 2 bases at J, leaving 7 bases unmatched. The germline V gene encodes CDR1 LNHNV and CDR2 YYDKDF (reference sequence). The CDR3 contains 15 residues. The CDR3 region has the DNA TGTGCCACCAGCGTAGGGGGACAGGGAGCCTACGAGCAGTACTTC. Amino acid sequence: CATSVGGQGAYEQYF.

J is TRBJ2-3 and V is TRBV5-4; the D gene is possibly TRBD2 (7 bases). CDR3 size: 14 residues. From germline, CDR1 is SGHNT and CDR2 YYREEE (reference sequence). The V end lost 5 bases, the J end lost 4 bases, and 14 bases lay between the germline ends. The CDR3 sequence is CASRPWGGADTQYF. CDR3 DNA: TGTGCCAGCAGACCCTGGGGGGGCGCAGATACGCAGTATTTT.

The chain employs TRBV27 and TRBJ1-5; 8 nucleotides align to TRBD1. Germline values: CDR1 MNHEY, CDR2 SMNVEV (reference sequence). The CDR3 sequence is 17 residues long. The ends lost 5 bases at V and 1 base at J; junction bases unmatched: 10. The CDR3 DNA follows: TGTGCCAGCAGTCCCCTCGACAGGGGCCTCAGCAATCAGCCCCAGCATTTT. Residues: CASSPLDRGLSNQPQHF.

This chain joins TRBV7-2 and TRBJ2-3; the match to TRBD2 covers 12 bases. The trim removed 2 bases at V and 2 bases at J, leaving 2 bases unmatched. The CDR3 has 16 amino acids. The germline V gene encodes CDR1 SGHTA and CDR2 FQGNSA. DNA of the CDR3: TGTGCCAGCAGCTTAAGACTAGCGGGGGACACAGATACGCAGTATTTT. Translated, it gives CASSLRLAGDTDTQYF.

The sample holds one count of this clone. The rearrangement links TRBV19 to TRBJ1-6, with D possibly matching TRBD1 (6 bases). The CDR3 totals 12 residues. Germline V gene data show CDR1 as LNHDA and CDR2 as SQIVND (reference sequence). V lost 6 bases to trimming and J lost 9 bases, with 9 bases between them. The CDR3 sequence: CASSEGGSPLHF. In DNA form, the CDR3 reads TGTGCCAGTAGCGAAGGGGGTTCACCCCTCCACTTT.

The chain joins TRBV27 to TRBJ2-7, with D possibly matching TRBD2 (5 bases). V was shortened by 8 bases and J by 3 bases, with 20 bases between the two germline ends. CDR1 and CDR2 from the germline V gene are MNHEY and SMNVEV (reference sequence). The CDR3 is 15 amino acids. CDR3 residues: CASRSPSVGGYEQYF. The CDR3 DNA reads as TGTGCCAGCCGTTCCCCATCGGTCGGAGGCTACGAGCAGTACTTC.

This clone was observed once. The chain employs TRBV10-3 and TRBJ2-7; TRBD2 might be the D (7 bases). CDR1 and CDR2 (germline): ENHRY, SYGVKD. Trimming pared 8 bases from V and 0 bases from J, leaving 14 bases between. This CDR3 is 14 amino acids long. CDR3 coding DNA: TGTGCCATCGGGGGGGCGCCGAGCTCCTACGAGCAGTACTTC. Translation: CAIGGAPSSYEQYF.

The genes are TRBV12-2 and TRBJ2-3; TRBD2, the table's D call, was not compared with the DNA. TRBV12-2 is listed as a pseudogene. The CDR3 spans 14 residues. The CDR3 DNA reads TGTGCAAGTCGCTTCCGGACTCTAACAGATACGCAGTATTTT. Encoded protein: CASRFRTLTDTQYF.

This clone was counted only a few times. This chain joins TRBV27 and TRBJ2-7; 8 positions agree with TRBD2. In germline, CDR1 is MNHEY, CDR2 SMNVEV (reference sequence). The J segment lost 4 bases and the V segment lost 2 bases, leaving 10 bases of the junction unmatched. The CDR3 totals 16 residues. CDR3 protein: CASSLMAGGLPYEQYF. The DNA of the CDR3 is TGTGCCAGCAGTTTAATGGCGGGGGGATTACCATACGAGCAGTACTTC.

The chain uses TRBV4-1 and TRBJ1-2, with D possibly TRBD1 on 5 matching bases. The CDR3 has 14 amino acids. Trimming took 4 bases from V and 3 from J, leaving 12 bases between them. From germline, CDR1 is MGHRA and CDR2 YSYEKL. The CDR3 DNA reads TGCGCCAGCAGCCCACAACGGGGGGACTATGGCTACACCTTC. Translation gives CASSPQRGDYGYTF.

The chain carries TRBV14 and TRBJ1-1, with 9 nucleotides matching TRBD1. CDR3 length: 13 residues. V lost 3 bases to trimming and J lost 8 bases; unmatched junction nucleotides: 4. CDR1 SGHDN and CDR2 FVKESK come from the germline V gene. The CDR3 DNA is TGTGCCAGCAGCCAGCAGACAGGGGGGGAAGCTTTCTTT. It translates to CASSQQTGGEAFF.

Only one count was recorded for this clone. The V gene is TRBV11-2, the J gene TRBJ2-7; D call uncertain. The CDR3 totals 14 residues. V was shortened by 2 bases and J by 2 bases, with 10 bases between the two germline ends. Germline lookup yields CDR1 SGHAT and CDR2 FQNNGV. This chain's CDR3 is CASSLSATPYEQYF. As DNA, the CDR3 is TGTGCCAGCAGCTTATCGGCGACACCCTACGAGCAGTACTTC.

In its sample, this clone was seen a few times. V usage is TRBV5-6 and J usage is TRBJ2-2; no definite D call. Germline-derived CDR1 and CDR2 are SGHDT and YYEEEE. V shed 1 base and J shed 6 bases, with 10 bases lying between them. The CDR3 spans 14 residues. The CDR3 DNA follows: TGTGCCAGCAGCTTGTCTAGGCTTTCCGGGGAGCTGTTTTTT. Translating gives CASSLSRLSGELFF. Together with reference TRBV5-6 and TRBJ2-2, the CDR3 gives the full variable domain: DAGVTQSPTHLIKTRGQQVTLRCSPKSGHDTVSWYQQALGQGPQFIFQYYEEEERQRGNFPDRFSGHQFPNYSSELNVNALLLGDSALYLCASSLSRLSGELFFGEGSRLTVL.

The rearrangement uses TRBV5-6 and TRBJ1-1; no clear D gene. Germline V lookup: CDR1 SGHDT, CDR2 YYEEEE. The CDR3 consists of 15 residues. The V end was cut by 1 base, the J end by 0 bases, with 10 bases between. The CDR3 sequence is CASSLLGVLNTEAFF. CDR3 sequence (DNA): TGTGCCAGCAGCTTGTTGGGAGTTCTGAACACTGAAGCTTTCTTT. Filled out from reference TRBV5-6 and TRBJ1-1, the complete variable domain reads DAGVTQSPTHLIKTRGQQVTLRCSPKSGHDTVSWYQQALGQGPQFIFQYYEEEERQRGNFPDRFSGHQFPNYSSELNVNALLLGDSALYLCASSLLGVLNTEAFFGQGTRLTVV.

The rearrangement links TRBV7-2 to TRBJ1-1; 9 nucleotides line up with TRBD1. The CDR3 is made up of 14 amino acids. The ends lost 8 bases at V and 2 bases at J; junction bases unmatched: 6. Germline values: CDR1 SGHTA, CDR2 FQGNSA. The CDR3 spells CASDDRGINTEAFF. The CDR3 DNA is TGTGCCAGCGACGACAGGGGGATAAACACTGAAGCTTTCTTT. Full variable domain (outside the CDR3, taken from reference TRBV7-2 and TRBJ1-1): GAGVSQSPSNKVTEKGKDVELRCDPISGHTALYWYRQSLGQGLEFLIYFQGNSAPDKSGLPSDRFSAERTGGSVSTLTIQRTQQEDSAVYLCASDDRGINTEAFFGQGTRLTVV.

The CDR3 DNA follows: TGCAGCGTTGAAGATCGGGGGGTCCCCGGGGAGCTGTTTTTT. This gives the protein CSVEDRGVPGELFF. The J gene is TRBJ2-2, the V gene TRBV29-1; TRBD2 matches 7 bases. J was trimmed by 6 bases and V by 0 bases; bases with no gene match: 4. Germline CDR1 reads SQVTM; CDR2 reads ANQGSEA. CDR3 length equals 14 residues.

The chain has TRBV3-1 (or the pseudogene TRBV3-2) and TRBJ2-6; D perhaps matches TRBD2 (6 bases). The CDR3 runs 15 residues. Germline loops: CDR1 LGHDT, CDR2 YNNKEL (reference sequence). V shed 5 bases and J shed 4 bases, with 12 bases lying between them. The CDR3 loop reads CASSWTGDGANVLTF. CDR3 DNA: TGTGCCAGCAGCTGGACGGGGGACGGGGCCAACGTCCTGACTTTC.

V usage is TRBV19 and J usage is TRBJ1-2, with D possibly being TRBD1 (6 bases). The V and J ends lost 4 bases and 4 bases respectively, with 16 bases between them. Per the germline V gene, CDR1 is LNHDA and CDR2 is SQIVND (reference sequence). The CDR3 loop spans 15 amino acids. The CDR3 sequence: CASSSLRTVFYGYTF. The CDR3 coding sequence is TGTGCCAGTAGTAGCCTTAGGACAGTATTCTATGGCTACACCTTC.

The chain couples TRBV27 to TRBJ1-1; D not resolved. V shed 6 bases and J shed 5 bases, with 10 bases lying between them. The germline CDR1 and CDR2 sequences are MNHEY and SMNVEV (reference sequence). This CDR3 region has 12 residues. The DNA for the CDR3 is TGTGCCAGCAGGTTCGGTAAGACTGAAGCTTTCTTT. This gives the protein CASRFGKTEAFF.

V is TRBV7-9 and J is TRBJ2-1; no clear D. The germline V gene encodes CDR1 SEHNR and CDR2 FQNEAQ (reference sequence). The CDR3 is made up of 16 amino acids. The V and J ends lost 3 bases and 0 bases respectively, with 12 bases between them. This chain's CDR3 is CASSLLRPSSYNEQFF. The CDR3, as DNA: TGTGCCAGCAGCTTGTTGAGACCTAGCTCCTACAATGAGCAGTTCTTC.

The chain uses TRBV5-5 and TRBJ2-7; no clear D. V lost 0 bases and J 3 bases, leaving 10 bases between the germline ends. This CDR3 has 14 residues. Per germline, CDR1 SGHKS and CDR2 YYEKEE (reference sequence). The CDR3 here is CASSLGFGLYEQYF. The DNA of the CDR3 is TGTGCCAGCAGCTTGGGTTTTGGGCTCTACGAGCAGTACTTC.

The chain has TRBV19 and TRBJ1-2; D unclear. Germline CDR1 LNHDA, CDR2 SQIVND (reference sequence). V was pared by 7 bases and J by 4 bases, with 13 bases between. The CDR3 contains 13 residues. This chain's CDR3 is CASTEYGIYGYTF. The CDR3, as DNA: TGTGCCAGTACGGAGTACGGAATCTATGGCTACACCTTC.

The gene calls are TRBV24-1 and TRBJ2-3; no definite D call. Trimming removed 9 bases at V and 0 bases at J, with 6 bases between. Germline lookup yields CDR1 KGHDR and CDR2 SFDVKD. The CDR3 totals 12 residues. The CDR3 reads CATASSTDTQYF. The CDR3 DNA reads as TGTGCCACCGCGAGTAGCACAGATACGCAGTATTTT.